This T cell receptor (beta chain) was captured in a study of tumor-infiltrating lymphocytes in primary liver carcinoma. CDR3 length equals 14 residues. Trimming removed 4 bases from V and 0 bases from J; junction bases left unmatched: 4. Germline assignment: CDR1 SGHNT and CDR2 YYREEE (reference sequence). This clonotype was seen a few times. From about 490 ng of total RNA, TCR beta-specific cDNA was reverse-transcribed using a constant-region primer. Libraries covering TCR beta were generated through three nested multiplex PCR rounds (using a slightly modified ARM-PCR). With TRBV1-TRBV30 forward primers and a C-beta reverse primer, the first two PCR rounds were run for approximately 10 cycles each. A single record per CDR3 protein comes from TCRdb applying MiXCR to the multiplex PCR reads. Found here are about 180,000 distinct CDR3 sequences, approximately 60% of them singletons; the top ten hold approximately 70%.

Extraction also yielded germline DNA, while blood RNA was obtained from unsorted whole blood. Sequencing was carried out using peripheral blood. V gene TRBV5-4 combines with J gene TRBJ2-7; 7 bases agree with TRBD1. This TCR derives from a man between 35 and 55 years old with primary liver carcinoma and hepatitis B virus infection. Here the CDR3 reads CASSLGTVSYEQYF. CDR3 DNA: TGTGCCAGCAGCCTCGGGACAGTCTCCTACGAGCAGTACTTC. Complete variable domain (other parts from reference TRBV5-4 and TRBJ2-7): ETGVTQSPTHLIKTRGQQVTLRCSSQSGHNTVSWYQQALGQGPQFIFQYYREEENGRGNFPPRFSGLQFPNYSSELNVNALELDDSALYLCASSLGTVSYEQYFGPGTRLTVT.